These 25 T cell receptor beta chains came from one sample sequenced in a study of CXCR3-negative and CXCR3-positive naive CD8 T cells. UMI-labeled 5' RACE yielded the TRB cDNA libraries. No DNA is given; TCRdb re-called the 5' RACE reads and lists each CDR3 protein once. The sample totals some 130,000 distinct CDR3 sequences. Study results and limitations: The TRB CDR3s that CXCR3-positive naive cells carried were more hydrophobic than those of CXCR3-negative naive cells.

Their antigens are not known. The sequenced material came from naive CXCR3+ CD8+ T cells from blood. The subset here: CD45RO-CCR7+CD27+CD95- naive CD8+ T cells expressing CXCR3 (TNR3+). These receptors were obtained from a human donor in good health. Some clones in this sample may be carry-over from other donors' samples.

V and J are TRBV4-1 and TRBJ2-7. This CDR3 has 14 residues. Germline V gene sequence: CDR1 MGHRA, CDR2 YSYEKL. CDR3 sequence: CASSLRGGTHEQYF.

The chain joins TRBV6-2 or TRBV6-3 to TRBJ1-5; TCRdb reports TRBD1, a call that lacks DNA to check it against. The length of the CDR3 is 15 residues. CDR1 is MNHEY, CDR2 SVGEGT, per germline. The CDR3 loop reads CASSYPRVTNQPQHF.

The CDR3 spells CASSLGRSNTEAFF. The rearrangement links TRBV7-9 to TRBJ1-1. Germline CDR1 reads SEHNR; CDR2 reads FQNEAQ (reference sequence). CDR3 length: 14 residues.

The rearrangement joins TRBV28 to TRBJ2-5; TCRdb's D call of TRBD2 is untestable without DNA. Germline values: CDR1 MDHEN, CDR2 SYDVKM. CDR3 length: 17 residues. CDR3 sequence reads: CASSSPRRPSGQETQYF.

The chain combines TRBV7-9 with TRBJ2-7. This CDR3 has 12 amino acids. From germline, CDR1 is SEHNR and CDR2 FQNEAQ (reference sequence). This CDR3 reads CASSFDPYEQYF.

The chain couples TRBV6-6 to TRBJ2-1; the TRBD2 assignment by TCRdb is unverifiable without DNA. Germline loops: CDR1 MNHNY, CDR2 SVGAGI (reference sequence). This CDR3 is 16 amino acids long. The chain's CDR3 is CASSYGSLAGYNEQFF.

This chain links TRBV27 with TRBJ2-3; the D call from TCRdb, TRBD2, cannot be confirmed without DNA. Looked up from germline, CDR1 is MNHEY and CDR2 is SMNVEV (reference sequence). CDR3 size: 12 residues. The CDR3 loop reads CASSFGGDTQYF.

CDR3: CASSHSLNNEQFF. The genes are TRBV4-1 and TRBJ2-1. CDR3 length equals 13 residues. CDR1 and CDR2 (germline): MGHRA, YSYEKL.

The chain couples TRBV7-9 to TRBJ1-1. This CDR3 is built from 17 residues. Germline V gene sequence: CDR1 SEHNR, CDR2 FQNEAQ (reference sequence). CDR3 residues: CASSPSFTQSMNTEAFF. The whole variable domain, filled in from reference TRBV7-9 and TRBJ1-1, reads DTGVSQNPRHKITKRGQNVTFRCDPISEHNRLYWYRQTLGQGPEFLTYFQNEAQLEKSRLLSDRFSAERPKGSFSTLEIQRTEQGDSAMYLCASSPSFTQSMNTEAFFGQGTRLTVV.

V and J are TRBV28 and TRBJ1-5; the TCRdb call, TRBD1, lacks DNA for checking. This CDR3 region has 14 residues. Germline CDR1 reads MDHEN; CDR2 reads SYDVKM. CDR3 amino acids: CASSFRGTRTPGHF.

The rearrangement uses TRBV10-2 and TRBJ2-1; TCRdb calls TRBD2, which cannot be checked without DNA. The CDR3 consists of 16 residues. CDR1 and CDR2 from the germline V gene are WSHSY and SAAADI. This CDR3 is CASSESVGLASNEQFF.

V gene TRBV14 combines with J gene TRBJ1-1; TCRdb picks TRBD1, but there is no DNA to check that call. Germline V gene sequence: CDR1 SGHDN, CDR2 FVKESK. This CDR3 region has 14 residues. The CDR3: CASSPDTWPTEAFF. Drawing the rest from reference TRBV14 and TRBJ1-1, the complete variable domain is EAGVTQFPSHSVIEKGQTVTLRCDPISGHDNLYWYRRVMGKEIKFLLHFVKESKQDESGMPNNRFLAERTGGTYSTLKVQPAELEDSGVYFCASSPDTWPTEAFFGQGTRLTVV.

V gene TRBV5-1 combines with J gene TRBJ2-7. Germline lookup yields CDR1 SGHRS and CDR2 YFSETQ. This CDR3 contains 13 residues. CDR3 amino acids: CASSYRGSYEQYF.

CDR3 in amino acids: CASSEAAGESKIEQYF. This chain connects TRBV6-1 to TRBJ2-7; TCRdb returns TRBD1, unconfirmable since there is no DNA. CDR1 MNHNS and CDR2 SASEGT come from the germline V gene. The CDR3 is made up of 16 amino acids.

The chain links TRBV28 to TRBJ2-3; TCRdb reports TRBD1, a call that lacks DNA to check it against. Germline V gene lookup returns CDR1 MDHEN and CDR2 SYDVKM. The CDR3 sequence is 16 residues long. The CDR3 loop reads CASSSRDKEPTDTQYF. Supplemented by reference TRBV28 and TRBJ2-3, the full variable domain reads DVKVTQSSRYLVKRTGEKVFLECVQDMDHENMFWYRQDPGLGLRLIYFSYDVKMKEKGDIPEGYSVSREKKERFSLILESASTNQTSMYLCASSSRDKEPTDTQYFGPGTRLTVL.

This chain's CDR3 is CAWSVSGGLEAFF. The V call is TRBV30, the J call TRBJ1-1; checking the TCRdb D call of TRBD1 is not possible without DNA. CDR3 length equals 13 residues. Germline V CDR1 and CDR2: GTSNPN, SVGIG (reference sequence).

The chain couples TRBV6-5 to TRBJ1-1; there is no DNA to check the TCRdb D call of TRBD1. Germline V gene sequence: CDR1 MNHEY, CDR2 SVGAGI. The length of the CDR3 is 14 residues. CDR3 loop: CASSLTGANTEAFF.

This chain joins TRBV19 and TRBJ1-5; TCRdb proposes TRBD1, but this gene call is untestable without DNA. The CDR3 runs 12 residues. Germline CDR1 is LNHDA and CDR2 is SQIVND (reference sequence). Here the CDR3 reads CASSIYGGAVFF.

The chain combines TRBV7-2 with TRBJ2-5; TCRdb gives TRBD2 as the D gene, but with no DNA this cannot be confirmed. Germline V gene lookup returns CDR1 SGHTA and CDR2 FQGNSA. CDR3 size: 14 residues. The CDR3: CASSPTSGGGTQYF.

The chain recombines TRBV14 with TRBJ2-2; no DNA is available, so the TRBD1 call from TCRdb remains unchecked. This CDR3 comprises 16 residues. Germline CDR1 is SGHDN and CDR2 is FVKESK. The CDR3 protein is CASSQALAPYTGELFF.

The rearrangement uses TRBV7-9 and TRBJ2-3; without DNA, the TCRdb call of TRBD1 cannot be checked. Germline CDR1 is SEHNR and CDR2 is FQNEAQ (reference sequence). The CDR3 is 12 residues long. The CDR3 sequence: CASSSRADTQYF.

The V and J genes are TRBV7-8 and TRBJ2-4; TCRdb names TRBD1, which stays unverified in the absence of DNA. The germline V gene encodes CDR1 SGHVS and CDR2 FQNEAQ. There are 16 residues in the CDR3. The CDR3 sequence: CASSARSGGSKNIQYF. The full variable domain, in which reference TRBV7-8 and TRBJ2-4 provide the parts outside the CDR3, is GAGVSQSPRYKVAKRGQDVALRCDPISGHVSLFWYQQALGQGPEFLTYFQNEAQLDKSGLPSDRFFAERPEGSVSTLKIQRTQQEDSAVYLCASSARSGGSKNIQYFGAGTRLSVL.

V usage is TRBV6-6 and J usage is TRBJ2-7; TCRdb's assignment of TRBD1 cannot be checked, as there is no DNA. CDR3 size: 12 residues. CDR1 and CDR2 from the germline V gene are MNHNY and SVGAGI (reference sequence). The CDR3 sequence is CATGGGAYEQYF.

This chain uses TRBV29-1 with TRBJ1-1. Germline CDR1 SQVTM, CDR2 ANQGSEA. This CDR3 region has 11 residues. This chain's CDR3 is CSVDGNTEAFF.

The rearrangement links TRBV7-2 to TRBJ2-1. The CDR3 spans 15 residues. The germline CDR1 and CDR2 sequences are SGHTA and FQGNSA. The CDR3: CASSNLGYIYNEQFF.